This T cell receptor beta chain came from a study of cytomegalovirus exposure and HLA in healthy donors. This PCR relied on a set of 60 Vbeta primers and 13 Jbeta primers. Profiled with immunoSEQ multiplex PCR; TCRdb holds only in-frame clones, not every one. The table shows 55,000 to 80,000 clones, with about 81% occurring only once. Germline V gives CDR1 MNHNS, CDR2 SASEGT. The CDR3 spans 16 residues. V dropped 4 bases and J dropped 2; count of bases not matched to a gene: 9. Overall study findings and caveats: High sensitivity and specificity were reportedly achieved when the classifier diagnosed cytomegalovirus status.

As concerns this clone: Antigen specificity is unknown.

Sequencing was performed on PBMCs. This clonotype was obtained from a woman aged 30 to 39 in good health and CMV-seronegative. This chain connects TRBV6-1 to TRBJ1-2; 8 bases line up with TRBD1. CDR3 DNA sequence: TGTGCCAGCAGTGCGAGATCAGGGGGCTCCAACTATGGCTACACCTTC. Translating gives CASSARSGGSNYGYTF.